This T cell receptor (beta chain) appears in the sequencing data of a study of identical twins. TCRdb re-derived calls from the 5' RACE reads in MiXCR, one entry per CDR3 protein. The sample shows some 690,000 distinct CDR3 sequences, 21% of them seen only once. Germline V CDR1 and CDR2: SGHRS, YFSETQ. The CDR3 covers 12 residues. V lost 4 bases to trimming and J lost 6 bases, with 8 bases between them. The sample was also reused in another study, on T cells expressing NK-cell markers. That paper notes: In several experiments, sorting was confined to alpha-beta TCR T cells through use of an anti-gamma-delta TCR antibody. HCMV specificity of the expanded NKG2C+ T cell clones stayed unclear.

The rearrangement joins TRBV5-1 to TRBJ2-1; no clear D. Sequenced material: PBMCs. This TCR derives from a woman younger than 30 in good health. In DNA form, the CDR3 reads TGCGCCAGCAGCCAGACCACCAATGAGCAGTTCTTC. Translation: CASSQTTNEQFF.